Given below is one TCR beta chain in context. This specimen comes from a study of cytomegalovirus exposure and HLA in healthy donors. Researchers ran the PCR with 60 Vbeta and 13 Jbeta primers. Clones were read by immunoSEQ multiplex PCR, and TCRdb kept only the in-frame ones, dropping some. The sample contains 15,000 to 20,000 clones, about 74% of which appear only once. The CDR3 is made up of 15 amino acids. Deletions cut 0 bases from V and 3 bases from J, with 6 bases between. Germline-derived CDR1 and CDR2 are MRHNA and SNTAGT. The specimen sequenced was PBMCs. This TCR came from a man between 18 and 29 years old in good health and CMV-seronegative. The rearrangement uses TRBV6-4 and TRBJ2-6; D possibly corresponds to TRBD1 (5 bases). The CDR3 DNA is TGTGCCAGCAGTGACTCTAGGGGTGGGGCCAACGTCCTGACTTTC. This encodes CASSDSRGGANVLTF.